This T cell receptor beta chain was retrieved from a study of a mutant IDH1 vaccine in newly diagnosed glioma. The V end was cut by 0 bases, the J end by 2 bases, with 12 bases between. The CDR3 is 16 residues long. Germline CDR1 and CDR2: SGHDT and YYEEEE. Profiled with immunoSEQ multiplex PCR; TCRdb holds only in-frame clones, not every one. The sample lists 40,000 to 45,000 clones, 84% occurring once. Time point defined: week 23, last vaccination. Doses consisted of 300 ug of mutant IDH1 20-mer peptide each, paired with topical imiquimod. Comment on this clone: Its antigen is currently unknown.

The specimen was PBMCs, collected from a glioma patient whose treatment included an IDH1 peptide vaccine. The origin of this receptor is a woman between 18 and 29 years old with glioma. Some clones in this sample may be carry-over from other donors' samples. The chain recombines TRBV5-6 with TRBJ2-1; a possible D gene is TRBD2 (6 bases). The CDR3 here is CASSLAPAGPYNEQFF. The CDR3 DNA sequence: TGTGCCAGCAGCTTGGCCCCCGCGGGACCCTACAATGAGCAGTTCTTC.